This TCR beta chain was sequenced in a study of T cells after somatic rescue of genetic block. In germline, CDR1 is MDHEN, CDR2 SYDVKM. Unmatched junction bases numbered 7, after V lost 3 bases and J lost 4 bases. This CDR3 region has 15 residues. Method: immunoSEQ multiplex PCR; TCRdb's copy keeps in-frame clones and lacks some. Of over 12,000 clones listed, 72% are singletons. This chain uses TRBV28 with TRBJ2-7; 9 nucleotides agree with TRBD2. The clonotype was recovered from a boy between 10 and 17 years old. The sequencing input was peripheral blood mononuclear cells (PBMCs). This CDR3 reads CASSFLAGVRYEQYF. The CDR3 DNA reads TGTGCCAGCAGTTTCTTAGCGGGAGTTAGGTACGAGCAGTACTTC.